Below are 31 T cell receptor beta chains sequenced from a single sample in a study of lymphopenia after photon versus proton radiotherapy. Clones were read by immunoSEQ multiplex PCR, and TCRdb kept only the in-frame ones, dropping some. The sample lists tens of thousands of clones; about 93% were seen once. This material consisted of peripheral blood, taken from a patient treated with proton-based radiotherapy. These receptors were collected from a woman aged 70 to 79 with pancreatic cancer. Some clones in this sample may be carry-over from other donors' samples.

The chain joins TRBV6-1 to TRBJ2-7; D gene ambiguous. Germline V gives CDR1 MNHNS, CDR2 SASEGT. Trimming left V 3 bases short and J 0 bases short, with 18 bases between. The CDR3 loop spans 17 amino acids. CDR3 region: CASSDPRHASASYEQYF. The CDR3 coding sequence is TGTGCCAGCAGTGATCCGAGACACGCCTCGGCCTCCTACGAGCAGTACTTC.

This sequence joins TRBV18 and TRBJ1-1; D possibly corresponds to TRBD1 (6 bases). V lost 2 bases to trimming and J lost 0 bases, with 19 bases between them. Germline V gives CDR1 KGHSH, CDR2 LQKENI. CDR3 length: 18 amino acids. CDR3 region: CASSPIGLQGTMNTEAFF. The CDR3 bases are TGTGCCAGCTCACCAATCGGCCTTCAGGGGACTATGAACACTGAAGCTTTCTTT.

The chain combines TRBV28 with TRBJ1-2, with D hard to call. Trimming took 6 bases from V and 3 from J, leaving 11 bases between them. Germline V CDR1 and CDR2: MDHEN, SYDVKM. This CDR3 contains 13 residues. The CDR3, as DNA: TGTGCCAGCAGCGAACTGACTGACTATGGCTACACCTTC. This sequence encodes CASSELTDYGYTF.

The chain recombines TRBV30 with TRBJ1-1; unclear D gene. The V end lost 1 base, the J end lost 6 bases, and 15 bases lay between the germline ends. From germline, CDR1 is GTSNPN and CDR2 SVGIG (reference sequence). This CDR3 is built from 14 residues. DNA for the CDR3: TGTGCCTGGAGTGATTGGGGTAGCCGGTCTGAAGCTTTCTTT. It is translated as CAWSDWGSRSEAFF.

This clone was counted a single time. In nucleotides, the CDR3 is TGTGCCAGCAGCACAGGACAGTTGATAGGCACTGAAGCTTTCTTT. It yields the protein CASSTGQLIGTEAFF. This chain connects TRBV28 to TRBJ1-1, with D perhaps matching TRBD1 (6 bases). The V end lost 6 bases, the J end lost 4 bases, and 18 bases lay between the germline ends. This CDR3 contains 15 residues. Germline V gives CDR1 MDHEN, CDR2 SYDVKM.

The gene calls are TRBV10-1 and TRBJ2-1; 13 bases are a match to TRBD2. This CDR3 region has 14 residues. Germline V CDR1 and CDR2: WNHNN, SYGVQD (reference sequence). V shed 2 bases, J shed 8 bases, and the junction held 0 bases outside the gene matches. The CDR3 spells CASSETSGRDEQFF. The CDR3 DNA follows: TGCGCCAGCAGTGAGACTAGCGGGAGGGATGAGCAGTTCTTC.

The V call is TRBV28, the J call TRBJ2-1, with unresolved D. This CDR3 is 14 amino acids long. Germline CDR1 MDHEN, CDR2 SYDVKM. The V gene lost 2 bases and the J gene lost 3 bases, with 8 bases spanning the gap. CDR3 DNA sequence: TGTGCCAGCAGTTTACCGGGTAGCTACAATGAGCAGTTCTTC. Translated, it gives CASSLPGSYNEQFF.

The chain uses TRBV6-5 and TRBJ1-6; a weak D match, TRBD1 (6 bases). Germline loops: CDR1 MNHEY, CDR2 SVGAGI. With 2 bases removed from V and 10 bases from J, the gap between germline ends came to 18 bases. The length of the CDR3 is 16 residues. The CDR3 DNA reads TGTGCCAGCAGTTACGGTTCCGCGGACAGCGGATCACCCCTCCACTTT. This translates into CASSYGSADSGSPLHF.

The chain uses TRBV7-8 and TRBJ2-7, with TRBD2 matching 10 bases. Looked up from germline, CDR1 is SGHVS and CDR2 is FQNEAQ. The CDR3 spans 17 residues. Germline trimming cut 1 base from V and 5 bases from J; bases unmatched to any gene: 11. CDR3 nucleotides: TGTGCCAGCAGCTTAGGTTGGCTAGCGGGAGTGAGTAACGAGCAGTACTTC. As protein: CASSLGWLAGVSNEQYF.

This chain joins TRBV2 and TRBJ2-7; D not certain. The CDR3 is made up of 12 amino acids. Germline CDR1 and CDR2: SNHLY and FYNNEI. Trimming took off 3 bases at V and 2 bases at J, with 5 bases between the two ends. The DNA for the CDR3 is TGTGCCAGCAGTGACAGGACCTACGAGCAGTACTTC. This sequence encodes CASSDRTYEQYF.

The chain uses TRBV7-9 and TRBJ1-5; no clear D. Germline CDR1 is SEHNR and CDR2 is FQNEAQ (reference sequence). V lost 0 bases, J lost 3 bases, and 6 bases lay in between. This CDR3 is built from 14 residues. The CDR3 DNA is TGTGCCAGCAGCTTAGCAGAACACAATCAGCCCCAGCATTTT. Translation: CASSLAEHNQPQHF.

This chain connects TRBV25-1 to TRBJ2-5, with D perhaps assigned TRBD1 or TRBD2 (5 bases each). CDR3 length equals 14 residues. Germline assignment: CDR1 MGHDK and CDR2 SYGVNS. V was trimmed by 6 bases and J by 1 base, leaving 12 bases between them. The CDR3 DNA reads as TGTGCCAGCAGGGGAGACAGTTTCCAAGAGACCCAGTACTTC. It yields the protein CASRGDSFQETQYF.

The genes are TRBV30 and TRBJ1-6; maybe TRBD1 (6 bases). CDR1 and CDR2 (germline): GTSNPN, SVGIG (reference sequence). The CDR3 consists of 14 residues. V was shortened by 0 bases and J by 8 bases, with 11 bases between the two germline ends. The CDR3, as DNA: TGTGCCTGGAGTGTAGGGGGGCAGGATTCACCCCTCCACTTT. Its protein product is CAWSVGGQDSPLHF.

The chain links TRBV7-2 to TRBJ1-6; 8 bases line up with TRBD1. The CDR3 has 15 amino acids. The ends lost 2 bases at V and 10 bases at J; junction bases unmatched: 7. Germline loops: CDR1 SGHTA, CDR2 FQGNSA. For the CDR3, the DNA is TGTGCCAGCAGCTTAAACGGACAGGGTGGGTCACCCCTCCACTTT. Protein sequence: CASSLNGQGGSPLHF.

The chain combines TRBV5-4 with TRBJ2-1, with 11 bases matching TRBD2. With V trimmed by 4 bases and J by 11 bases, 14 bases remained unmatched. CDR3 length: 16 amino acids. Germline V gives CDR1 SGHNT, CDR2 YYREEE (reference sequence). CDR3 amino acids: CASSNSLVAGGGQQFF. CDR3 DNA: TGTGCCAGCAGCAACAGCCTGGTAGCGGGAGGGGGTCAGCAGTTCTTC.

The CDR3 DNA sequence: TGTGCCAGCACCGTATACAGGGTTCCCACCGGGGAGCTGTTTTTT. Translated, it gives CASTVYRVPTGELFF. The rearrangement uses TRBV7-8 and TRBJ2-2; a possible D gene is TRBD1 (6 bases). From germline, CDR1 is SGHVS and CDR2 FQNEAQ. There are 15 residues in the CDR3. V was clipped by 7 bases and J by 4 bases, with 16 bases between them.

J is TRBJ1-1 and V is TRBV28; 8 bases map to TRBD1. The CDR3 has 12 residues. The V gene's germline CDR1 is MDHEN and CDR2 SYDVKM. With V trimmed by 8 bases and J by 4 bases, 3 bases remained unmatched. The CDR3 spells CASHRGVTEAFF. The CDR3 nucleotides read TGTGCCAGCCACAGGGGGGTCACTGAAGCTTTCTTT.

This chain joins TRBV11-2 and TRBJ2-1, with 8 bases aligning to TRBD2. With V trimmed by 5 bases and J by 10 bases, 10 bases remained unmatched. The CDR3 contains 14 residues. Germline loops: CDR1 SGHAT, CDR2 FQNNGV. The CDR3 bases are TGTGCCAGCAGCGCGGGGACTAGGTCATTAGAGCAGTTCTTC. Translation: CASSAGTRSLEQFF.

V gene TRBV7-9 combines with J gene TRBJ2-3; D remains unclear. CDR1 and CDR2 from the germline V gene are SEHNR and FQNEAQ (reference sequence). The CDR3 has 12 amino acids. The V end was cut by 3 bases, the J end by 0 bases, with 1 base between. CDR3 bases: TGTGCCAGCAGCTTTAGCACAGATACGCAGTATTTT. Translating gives CASSFSTDTQYF.

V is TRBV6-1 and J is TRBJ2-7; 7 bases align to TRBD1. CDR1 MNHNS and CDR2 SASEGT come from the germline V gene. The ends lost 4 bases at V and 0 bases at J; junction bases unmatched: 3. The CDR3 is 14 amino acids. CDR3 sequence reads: CASSVGTVSYEQYF. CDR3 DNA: TGTGCCAGCAGTGTTGGGACAGTCTCCTACGAGCAGTACTTC.

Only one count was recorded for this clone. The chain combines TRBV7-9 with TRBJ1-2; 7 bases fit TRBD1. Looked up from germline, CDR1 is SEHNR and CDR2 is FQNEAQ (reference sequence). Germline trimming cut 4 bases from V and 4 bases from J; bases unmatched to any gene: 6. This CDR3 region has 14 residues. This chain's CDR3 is CASSSRGRGYGYTF. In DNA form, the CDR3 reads TGTGCCAGCAGCTCGAGGGGGCGCGGCTATGGCTACACCTTC.

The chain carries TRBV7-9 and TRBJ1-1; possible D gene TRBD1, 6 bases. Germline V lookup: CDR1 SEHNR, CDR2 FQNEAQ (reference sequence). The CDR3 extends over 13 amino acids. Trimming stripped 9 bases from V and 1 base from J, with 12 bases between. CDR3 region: CASEDRTNTEAFF. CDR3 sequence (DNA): TGTGCCAGTGAGGACAGAACGAACACTGAAGCTTTCTTT.

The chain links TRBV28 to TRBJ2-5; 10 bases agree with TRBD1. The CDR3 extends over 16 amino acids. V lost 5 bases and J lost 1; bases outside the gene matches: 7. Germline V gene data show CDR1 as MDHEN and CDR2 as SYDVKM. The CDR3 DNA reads TGTGCCAGCAGTCCCCTCGGGACAGGGGCCCAAGAGACCCAGTACTTC. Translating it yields CASSPLGTGAQETQYF.

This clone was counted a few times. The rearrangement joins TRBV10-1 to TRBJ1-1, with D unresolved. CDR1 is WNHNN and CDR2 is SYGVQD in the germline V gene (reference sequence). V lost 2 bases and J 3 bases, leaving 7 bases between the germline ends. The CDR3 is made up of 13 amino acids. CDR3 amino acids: CASSENKYTEAFF. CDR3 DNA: TGCGCCAGCAGTGAGAACAAGTACACTGAAGCTTTCTTT.

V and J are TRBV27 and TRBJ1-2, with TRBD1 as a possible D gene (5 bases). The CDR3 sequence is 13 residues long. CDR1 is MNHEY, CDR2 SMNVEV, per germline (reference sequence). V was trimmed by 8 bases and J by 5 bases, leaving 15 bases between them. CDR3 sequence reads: CASRLTQGYGYTF. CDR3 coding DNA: TGTGCCAGCCGCCTTACTCAGGGTTATGGCTACACCTTC.

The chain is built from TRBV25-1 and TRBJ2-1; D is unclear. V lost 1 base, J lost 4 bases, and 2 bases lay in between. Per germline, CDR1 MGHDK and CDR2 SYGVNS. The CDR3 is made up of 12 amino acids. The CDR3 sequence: CASSEWYNEQFF. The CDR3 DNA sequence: TGTGCCAGCAGTGAATGGTACAATGAGCAGTTCTTC.

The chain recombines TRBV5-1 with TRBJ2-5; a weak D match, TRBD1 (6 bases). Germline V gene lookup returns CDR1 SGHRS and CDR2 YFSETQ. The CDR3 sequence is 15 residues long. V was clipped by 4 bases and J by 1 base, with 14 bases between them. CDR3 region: CASSRRTELQETQYF. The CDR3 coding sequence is TGCGCCAGCAGCCGCCGGACAGAACTCCAAGAGACCCAGTACTTC.

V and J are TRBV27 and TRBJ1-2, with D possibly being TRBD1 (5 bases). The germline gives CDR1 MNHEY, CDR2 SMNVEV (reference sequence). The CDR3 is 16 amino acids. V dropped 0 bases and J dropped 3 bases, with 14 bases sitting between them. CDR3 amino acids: CASSLSIFGTDYGYTF. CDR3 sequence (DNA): TGTGCCAGCAGTTTATCAATTTTCGGGACGGACTATGGCTACACCTTC.

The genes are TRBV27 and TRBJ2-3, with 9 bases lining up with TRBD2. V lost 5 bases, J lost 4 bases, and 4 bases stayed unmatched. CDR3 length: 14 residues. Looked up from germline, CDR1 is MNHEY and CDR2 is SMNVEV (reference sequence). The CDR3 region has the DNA TGTGCCAGCAGTCTGTGGACTAGCGCAGATACGCAGTATTTT. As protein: CASSLWTSADTQYF.

CDR3 nucleotides: TGCAGCGTTGATTCACCCTGGGGGGACAGGGAAAACTATGGCTACACCTTC. Its translation is CSVDSPWGDRENYGYTF. The V call is TRBV29-1, the J call TRBJ1-2; 9 nucleotides match TRBD1. Germline V lookup: CDR1 SQVTM, CDR2 ANQGSEA. Trimming removed 3 bases from V and 2 bases from J; junction bases left unmatched: 13. This CDR3 has 17 residues.

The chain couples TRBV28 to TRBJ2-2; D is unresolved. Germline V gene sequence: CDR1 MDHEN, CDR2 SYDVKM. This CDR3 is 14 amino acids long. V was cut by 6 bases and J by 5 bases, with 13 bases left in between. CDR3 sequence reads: CASREPGQTGELFF. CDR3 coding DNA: TGTGCCAGCAGGGAACCGGGCCAAACCGGGGAGCTGTTTTTT.